The clone carrying this T cell receptor beta chain was picked up many times. The CDR3 is 14 amino acids. Trimming stripped 1 base from V and 7 bases from J, with 14 bases between. CDR1 is SQVTM and CDR2 is ANQGSEA in the germline V gene. The sample is drawn from a study of T cells in Graves' hyperthyroidism and ophthalmopathy. Lactation, pregnancy, other autoimmune disease or uncontrolled infection excluded patients. Fresh peripheral blood, 10 ml, was the source of the PBMCs. TCR beta CDR3 regions were amplified from RNA transcripts. The HTBI set primed first-round TCR CDR3 RT-PCR. TCRdb independently ran MiXCR on the multiplex PCR reads; one entry per CDR3 protein. The sample records 300,000 to 400,000 distinct CDR3 sequences, less than 15% being singletons.

The chain employs TRBV29-1 and TRBJ2-1; D possibly corresponds to TRBD2 (6 bases). The source of this sequence is a young woman with Graves' hyperthyroidism. The sample taken for sequencing was blood. CDR3 sequence reads: CSVEVREAGNEQFF. Here the CDR3 DNA reads TGCAGCGTTGAAGTAAGGGAGGCGGGGAATGAGCAGTTCTTC.